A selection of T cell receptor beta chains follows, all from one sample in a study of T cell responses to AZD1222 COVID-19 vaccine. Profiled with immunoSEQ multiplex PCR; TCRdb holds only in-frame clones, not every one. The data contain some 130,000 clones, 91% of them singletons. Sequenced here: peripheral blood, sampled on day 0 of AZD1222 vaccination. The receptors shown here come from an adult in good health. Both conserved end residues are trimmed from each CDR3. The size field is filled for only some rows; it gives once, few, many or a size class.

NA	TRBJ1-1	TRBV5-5	ASSLTGGLNTEAF
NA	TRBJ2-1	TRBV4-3	ASSQGGLSGRAPNEQF
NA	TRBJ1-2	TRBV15	ATSRTLTGGGYT
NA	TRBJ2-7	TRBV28	ASIQETNTYYEQY
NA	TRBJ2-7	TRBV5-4	ASTSRAGVSYEQY
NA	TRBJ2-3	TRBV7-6	ASSFGGWGSTDTQY
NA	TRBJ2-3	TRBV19	ASSPYPMIDTQY
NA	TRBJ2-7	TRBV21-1	ASSSQPGSYEQY
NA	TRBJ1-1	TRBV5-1	ASSLSGTAAEAF
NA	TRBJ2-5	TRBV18	ASSPGLADGETQY
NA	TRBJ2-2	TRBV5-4	ASSRPGTTNTGELF
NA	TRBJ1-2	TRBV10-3	AISEDSGYT
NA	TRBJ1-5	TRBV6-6	ASNNRGGQPQH
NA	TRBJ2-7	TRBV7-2	ASSSERGPTYEQY
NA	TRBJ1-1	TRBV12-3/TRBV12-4	ASSLVGYTEAF
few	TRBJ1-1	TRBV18	ASSSTNLNTEAF
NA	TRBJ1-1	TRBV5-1	ASSLGHRQNTEAF
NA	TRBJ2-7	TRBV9	ASSGTGADEQY
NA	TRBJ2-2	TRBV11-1	ASVAGPAGELF
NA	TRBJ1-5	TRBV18	ASSPDRSVQPQH
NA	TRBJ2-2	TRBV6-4	ASSDRATGELF
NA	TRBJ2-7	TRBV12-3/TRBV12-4	ASRQDSTYEQY
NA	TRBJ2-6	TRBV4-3	ASSQDLGGSSGANVLT
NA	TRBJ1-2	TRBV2	ASSLQGFLGYT
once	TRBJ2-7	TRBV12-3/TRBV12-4	ASSGPRGYEQY
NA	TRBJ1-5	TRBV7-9	ASSLDGQPQH
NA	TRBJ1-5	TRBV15	ATSKEGEDQPQH
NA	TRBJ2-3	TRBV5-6	ASSSSPAGVSWDTQY
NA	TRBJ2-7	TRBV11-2	ASSSQDREGYEQY
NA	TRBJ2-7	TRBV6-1	ASSEKPGQGLMRTYEQY
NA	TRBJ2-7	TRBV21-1	ASSKQGGAPFEQY
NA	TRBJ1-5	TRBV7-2	ASSSERDGFNQPQH
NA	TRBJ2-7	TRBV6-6	ASSHTGTSNYEQY
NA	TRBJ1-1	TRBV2	ASSLGQMNTEAF
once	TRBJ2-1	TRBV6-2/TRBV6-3	ASSYSERELHNEQF
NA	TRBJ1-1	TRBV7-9	ASSLGKPEAF
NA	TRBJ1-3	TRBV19	ASSESVSGNTIY
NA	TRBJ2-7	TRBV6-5	ASSRTGEGYEQY
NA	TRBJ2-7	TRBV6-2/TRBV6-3	ASSYPYWTSGYTYEQY
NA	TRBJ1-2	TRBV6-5	ASRSTEIGGGYT
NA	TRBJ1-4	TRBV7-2	ASSLEGPTRPNEKLF
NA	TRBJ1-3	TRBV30	AWSDGSGGNTIY
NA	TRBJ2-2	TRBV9	ASSVTSGSLTGELF
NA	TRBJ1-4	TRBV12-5	ASDQEIREGNEKLF
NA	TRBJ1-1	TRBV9	ASRGTSLEAF
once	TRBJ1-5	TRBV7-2	ASSSGTRENQPQH
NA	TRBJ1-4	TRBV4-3	ASSLTFLRGQLNEKLF
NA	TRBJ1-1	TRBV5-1	ASSFDWGTYRNTEAF
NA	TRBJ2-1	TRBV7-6	ASSLVGASGRGNHNEQF